A selection of T cell receptor beta chains follows, all from one sample in a study of blood T cell repertoires in COVID-19. TCRdb's table, derived via immunoSEQ multiplex PCR, lists solely in-frame clones and lacks some. The sample contains 70,000 or so clones, around 74% of which appear only once. Specimen: peripheral blood. The receptors shown here come from a man aged 60 to 75 with COVID-19, enrolled during active disease. The conserved cysteine and the conserved F or W are not part of the CDR3 here.

ASRRTSGNTGELF	TRBV9	TRBJ2-2
SGATGGPQTEAF	TRBV29-1	TRBJ1-1
ASSLLAGGGNEQF	TRBV14	TRBJ2-1
ASSSEAGIAGELF	TRBV5-1	TRBJ2-2
ASSGQTDSWDIQY	TRBV11-2	TRBJ2-4
ASSQERWSPGTQY	TRBV14	TRBJ2-3
ASSQLPEGNSPLH	TRBV3-1/TRBV3-2	TRBJ1-6
ASSFAGETQY	TRBV11-3	TRBJ2-5
ASSSVRGDYGYT	TRBV4-2	TRBJ1-2
ATSDDNRETQY	TRBV24-1	TRBJ2-5
SATEQNIQY	TRBV20-1	TRBJ2-4
ASSSDRRHGYT	TRBV6-2/TRBV6-3	TRBJ1-2
ASCGTKNTEAF	TRBV6-6	TRBJ1-1
ASKRGLAGRDETQY	TRBV10-2	TRBJ2-5
ASSQVVQETQY	TRBV14	TRBJ2-5
ASSESSGSYNEQF	TRBV2	TRBJ2-1
ASSGARNTEAF	TRBV2	TRBJ1-1